This is a list of T cell receptor beta chains from one sample in a study of patients and donors after allogeneic stem cell transplantation. One entry per CDR3 protein results from TCRdb running MiXCR on the RT-PCR reads. The data hold 90,000 to 120,000 distinct CDR3 sequences, with approximately 40% observed a single time. The sample comprised blood, either unsorted or a sorted T cell fraction (not recorded which). The receptors were sampled from a human donor who was either an allogeneic HSCT recipient or a stem cell or donor lymphocyte infusion donor (not recorded which). It is not recorded whose cells these are; they may come from a transplant donor. CDR3s include the opening cysteine and the closing phenylalanine or tryptophan. Each record gives: clone size, J gene, D gene, V gene, CDR3 protein, CDR3 DNA. D genes are given only for firm matches. Some rows have no size entry. The others give once, few or many, or a class for an expanded clone.

size: NA
J: TRBJ2-3
D: NA
V: TRBV11-2
CDR3: CASSLVADTDTQYF
DNA: TGTGCCAGCAGCTTAGTGGCAGACACAGATACGCAGTATTTT

size: NA
J: TRBJ2-7
D: TRBD2
V: TRBV4-3
CDR3: CASSQVGPRAGGGSYEQYF
DNA: TGCGCCAGCAGCCAAGTGGGACCCAGAGCGGGAGGGGGCTCCTACGAGCAGTACTTC

size: NA
J: TRBJ1-4
D: NA
V: TRBV29-1
CDR3: CSVEDNEKLFF
DNA: TGCAGCGTTGAGGATAATGAAAAACTGTTTTTT

size: few
J: TRBJ2-5
D: NA
V: TRBV29-1
CDR3: CSVRLGYQETQYF
DNA: TGCAGCGTAAGACTAGGGTACCAAGAGACCCAGTACTTC

size: few
J: TRBJ2-1
D: NA
V: TRBV12-3/TRBV12-4
CDR3: CASRLGLRSYNEQFF
DNA: TGTGCCAGCAGGTTGGGACTCCGCTCCTACAATGAGCAGTTCTTC

size: few
J: TRBJ2-5
D: TRBD1
V: TRBV7-2
CDR3: CASSRQGGRETQYF
DNA: TGTGCCAGCAGCCGACAGGGTGGTAGAGAGACCCAGTACTTC

size: NA
J: TRBJ2-1
D: NA
V: TRBV20-1
CDR3: CSARDRELAINEQFF
DNA: TGCAGTGCTAGAGACAGGGAATTGGCTATCAATGAGCAGTTCTTC

size: NA
J: TRBJ2-5
D: NA
V: TRBV6-5
CDR3: CASSYGWETLGNGKETQYF
DNA: TGTGCCAGCAGTTATGGGTGGGAGACTCTTGGTAATGGTAAAGAGACCCAGTACTTC

size: NA
J: TRBJ2-7
D: TRBD2
V: TRBV20-1
CDR3: CSARWTAGAGEQYF
DNA: TGCAGTGCTAGATGGACGGCGGGAGCTGGCGAGCAGTACTTC

size: NA
J: TRBJ2-1
D: TRBD2
V: TRBV6-5
CDR3: CASSSPLLAGGGEQFF
DNA: TGTGCCAGCAGTTCCCCACTACTAGCGGGAGGAGGGGAGCAGTTCTTC

size: NA
J: TRBJ1-1
D: NA
V: TRBV29-1
CDR3: CSVEDPVNSEAFF
DNA: TGCAGCGTTGAGGATCCCGTCAATTCAGAAGCTTTCTTT

size: NA
J: TRBJ2-2
D: TRBD2
V: TRBV7-9
CDR3: CASSLEAGVAGELFF
DNA: TGTGCCAGCAGCTTAGAAGCGGGAGTAGCCGGGGAGCTGTTTTTT

size: few
J: TRBJ1-2
D: TRBD1
V: TRBV28
CDR3: CATDVGTVSLRGYTF
DNA: TGTGCCACAGATGTCGGGACAGTGTCCCTGCGGGGCTACACCTTC

size: NA
J: TRBJ1-2
D: NA
V: TRBV4-2
CDR3: CASSQKTGSGYGYTF
DNA: TGTGCCAGCAGCCAAAAAACAGGTTCTGGATATGGCTACACCTTC

size: NA
J: TRBJ2-1
D: NA
V: TRBV29-1
CDR3: CSVEPDPLGDNEQFF
DNA: TGCAGCGTTGAACCGGACCCGCTGGGTGACAATGAGCAGTTCTTC

size: NA
J: TRBJ2-5
D: NA
V: TRBV7-9
CDR3: CASSAGRKETQYF
DNA: TGTGCCAGCAGCGCGGGACGGAAAGAGACCCAGTACTTC

size: NA
J: TRBJ2-2
D: NA
V: TRBV18
CDR3: CASSPPVGSYTGELFF
DNA: TGTGCCAGCTCACCACCCGTAGGCAGCTACACCGGGGAGCTGTTTTTT

size: few
J: TRBJ1-2
D: NA
V: TRBV7-2
CDR3: CASSLGPTYGYTF
DNA: TGTGCCAGCAGCTTAGGGCCAACCTATGGCTACACCTTC

size: NA
J: TRBJ2-4
D: TRBD2
V: TRBV29-1
CDR3: CSARTSGRNIQYF
DNA: TGCAGCGCCCGGACTAGCGGGAGGAACATTCAGTACTTC

size: once
J: TRBJ1-5
D: TRBD1
V: TRBV10-2
CDR3: CASNDRGSQPQHF
DNA: TGCGCCAGCAACGACAGGGGTTCTCAGCCCCAGCATTTT

size: few
J: TRBJ2-2
D: NA
V: TRBV6-6
CDR3: CASSYLTGELFF
DNA: TGTGCCAGCAGTTACTTGACCGGGGAGCTGTTTTTT

size: few
J: TRBJ1-1
D: TRBD1
V: TRBV7-9
CDR3: CASSSEQGPVF
DNA: TGTGCCAGCAGCTCCGAACAGGGGCCCGTCTTT

size: few
J: TRBJ2-7
D: NA
V: TRBV3-1
CDR3: CASTQKGEQYF
DNA: TGTGCCAGCACCCAAAAAGGCGAGCAGTACTTC

size: NA
J: TRBJ1-5
D: NA
V: TRBV20-1
CDR3: CSARVFRTVNQPQHF
DNA: TGCAGTGCTAGAGTGTTTCGGACAGTCAATCAGCCCCAGCATTTT

size: NA
J: TRBJ1-1
D: NA
V: TRBV7-2
CDR3: CASSRARNTEAFF
DNA: TGTGCCAGCAGTCGTGCGAGGAACACTGAAGCTTTCTTT

size: many
J: TRBJ2-7
D: TRBD1
V: TRBV27
CDR3: CASSLSGGSTYEQYF
DNA: TGTGCCAGCAGTTTATCAGGGGGCTCCACCTACGAGCAGTACTTC

size: NA
J: TRBJ2-4
D: TRBD2
V: TRBV15
CDR3: CATSRGLAGVSKNIQYF
DNA: TGTGCCACCAGCAGAGGACTAGCGGGAGTTTCCAAAAACATTCAGTACTTC

size: few
J: TRBJ1-3
D: TRBD1
V: TRBV28
CDR3: CASSPDRVSTIYF
DNA: TGTGCCAGCAGTCCGGACAGGGTGAGCACCATATATTTT

size: NA
J: TRBJ1-1
D: TRBD1
V: TRBV11-1
CDR3: CASSRFPGQGLLGTEAFF
DNA: TGTGCCAGCAGCCGGTTCCCGGGACAGGGCCTCCTTGGCACTGAAGCTTTCTTT

size: few
J: TRBJ2-2
D: NA
V: TRBV6-6
CDR3: CASSYSRIAAMNTGELFF
DNA: TGTGCCAGCAGTTACTCGAGGATAGCGGCTATGAACACCGGGGAGCTGTTTTTT

size: NA
J: TRBJ1-1
D: NA
V: TRBV29-1
CDR3: CSVADRMNTEAFF
DNA: TGCAGCGTTGCGGACAGAATGAACACTGAAGCTTTCTTT

size: many
J: TRBJ2-1
D: TRBD2
V: TRBV12-3/TRBV12-4
CDR3: CASSLVAGVYNEQFF
DNA: TGTGCCAGCAGTTTAGTGGCGGGAGTCTACAATGAGCAGTTCTTC

size: NA
J: TRBJ1-5
D: TRBD1
V: TRBV28
CDR3: CASTRTGGYQPQHF
DNA: TGTGCCAGCACCAGGACAGGGGGGTATCAGCCCCAGCATTTT

size: once
J: TRBJ2-3
D: NA
V: TRBV7-2
CDR3: CASSLMGPTDTQYF
DNA: TGTGCCAGCAGCTTAATGGGGCCCACAGATACGCAGTATTTT

size: NA
J: TRBJ2-1
D: TRBD2
V: TRBV20-1
CDR3: CSAPSGLAGNGEQFF
DNA: TGCAGTGCTCCCTCCGGCCTAGCGGGGAACGGTGAGCAGTTCTTC

size: NA
J: TRBJ1-2
D: NA
V: TRBV21-1
CDR3: CASSNGYYTF
DNA: TGTGCCAGCAGCAACGGATACTACACCTTC

size: NA
J: TRBJ2-7
D: NA
V: TRBV5-1
CDR3: CASSFKGSEQYF
DNA: TGCGCCAGCAGCTTTAAGGGGAGCGAGCAGTACTTC

size: few
J: TRBJ2-1
D: NA
V: TRBV6-2/TRBV6-3
CDR3: CASSRLGLYNEQFF
DNA: TGTGCCAGCAGCCGCCTGGGACTGTACAATGAGCAGTTCTTC

size: NA
J: TRBJ2-2
D: NA
V: TRBV10-3
CDR3: CAIQRAADAGELFF
DNA: TGTGCCATCCAAAGAGCGGCGGACGCCGGGGAGCTGTTTTTT

size: few
J: TRBJ2-1
D: NA
V: TRBV4-3
CDR3: CASSQRGLDEQFF
DNA: TGCGCCAGCAGCCAGAGGGGATTGGATGAGCAGTTCTTC

size: NA
J: TRBJ1-1
D: NA
V: TRBV7-2
CDR3: CASSLAPSYTEAFF
DNA: TGTGCCAGCAGCTTAGCACCTTCGTACACTGAAGCTTTCTTT

size: NA
J: TRBJ2-1
D: NA
V: TRBV15
CDR3: CATSSGTLSYNEQFF
DNA: TGTGCCACCAGCTCCGGGACACTCTCCTACAATGAGCAGTTCTTC

size: once
J: TRBJ2-1
D: TRBD2
V: TRBV20-1
CDR3: CSARDTVAGAFF
DNA: TGCAGTGCTAGAGATACGGTAGCGGGAGCGTTCTTC

size: many
J: TRBJ1-5
D: NA
V: TRBV12-3/TRBV12-4
CDR3: CASRISWQPQHF
DNA: TGTGCCAGCAGAATTAGTTGGCAGCCCCAGCATTTT

size: NA
J: TRBJ1-6
D: TRBD1
V: TRBV7-2
CDR3: CASSRDRNSPLHF
DNA: TGTGCCAGCAGCCGGGACAGGAATTCACCCCTCCACTTT

size: NA
J: TRBJ1-2
D: NA
V: TRBV20-1
CDR3: CSARHNYGYTF
DNA: TGCAGTGCTAGGCATAACTATGGCTACACCTTC

size: NA
J: TRBJ2-7
D: NA
V: TRBV12-3/TRBV12-4
CDR3: CASSLYVRDEQYF
DNA: TGTGCCAGCAGCCTCTATGTCAGGGACGAGCAGTACTTC

size: NA
J: TRBJ2-7
D: NA
V: TRBV15
CDR3: CATSREGGHDKGEQYF
DNA: TGTGCCACCAGCAGAGAAGGTGGTCACGACAAGGGGGAGCAGTACTTC

size: many
J: TRBJ1-6
D: TRBD1
V: TRBV12-3/TRBV12-4
CDR3: CASRRTGQNSPLHF
DNA: TGTGCCAGCAGAAGGACAGGGCAGAATTCACCCCTCCACTTT

size: NA
J: TRBJ2-1
D: NA
V: TRBV20-1
CDR3: CSARHGTYNEQFF
DNA: TGCAGTGCTAGGCACGGGACCTACAATGAGCAGTTCTTC

size: NA
J: TRBJ1-6
D: NA
V: TRBV20-1
CDR3: CSASSLYHSPLHF
DNA: TGCAGTGCTAGTAGTCTTTACCATTCACCCCTCCACTTT

size: NA
J: TRBJ1-2
D: NA
V: TRBV12-3/TRBV12-4
CDR3: CASSFLGRDGYTF
DNA: TGTGCCAGCAGTTTTCTGGGTAGAGATGGCTACACCTTC

size: NA
J: TRBJ1-6
D: NA
V: TRBV12-3/TRBV12-4
CDR3: CASTLGGVHYNSPLHF
DNA: TGTGCCAGCACCCTGGGCGGGGTCCACTATAATTCACCCCTCCACTTT

size: once
J: TRBJ2-1
D: NA
V: TRBV2
CDR3: CASSESQDYNEQFF
DNA: TGTGCCAGCAGTGAATCACAGGATTACAATGAGCAGTTCTTC

size: NA
J: TRBJ2-1
D: TRBD2
V: TRBV7-2
CDR3: CASRLAGTRDNEQFF
DNA: TGTGCCAGCAGATTAGCGGGCACCCGGGACAATGAGCAGTTCTTC

size: NA
J: TRBJ1-1
D: NA
V: TRBV7-2
CDR3: CASSLTPQGPTEAFF
DNA: TGTGCCAGCAGCTTAACTCCGCAGGGGCCGACTGAAGCTTTCTTT

size: few
J: TRBJ2-4
D: NA
V: TRBV29-1
CDR3: CSVSLQGWGAKNIQYF
DNA: TGCAGCGTTAGTCTGCAGGGATGGGGAGCCAAAAACATTCAGTACTTC

size: few
J: TRBJ1-5
D: NA
V: TRBV7-2
CDR3: CASSPRVEGNQPQHF
DNA: TGTGCCAGCAGCCCCAGGGTTGAGGGCAATCAGCCCCAGCATTTT

size: NA
J: TRBJ2-5
D: NA
V: TRBV4-3
CDR3: CASSRDTGETQYF
DNA: TGCGCCAGCAGCAGGGACACCGGAGAGACCCAGTACTTC